The source of this TCR beta chain is a study of blood T cells in healthy people across ages. Each donor supplied ten milliliters of peripheral blood. This clonotype appeared a few times. Using a J-beta primer mix together with a sample-barcoded 5' primer, a second PCR was run for roughly 7 to 11 cycles. Using its own MiXCR run on the 5' RACE reads, TCRdb lists one record per CDR3 protein. The table records 1.5 million to 1.9 million distinct CDR3 sequences, about 42% of them present only once. Sequencing was carried out using blood. The TCR originated in a woman younger than 35 in good health.

CDR3 sequence reads: CSAADRGRDTEAFF. In nucleotides, the CDR3 is TGCAGCGCCGCCGACAGGGGGCGTGACACTGAAGCTTTCTTT. J is TRBJ1-1 and V is TRBV29-1, with TRBD1 identical over 10 bases. The V segment lost 7 bases and the J segment 3 bases; nucleotides outside the gene matches: 8. Germline CDR1 SQVTM, CDR2 ANQGSEA. CDR3 size: 14 residues.